Shown below are 25 T cell receptor beta chains from a single sample sequenced in a study of PD-L1 blockade in urothelial cancer. Only in-frame clones appear in the TCRdb table, and some are missing; sequencing was by immunoSEQ multiplex PCR. The sample records about 120,000 clones, 86% being singletons. Time point noted: peripheral blood 6 weeks after treatment start. Sequenced here: PBMCs, sampled around atezolizumab (anti-PD-L1) treatment. Every receptor here comes from a man aged 50 to 60 with urothelial cancer.

V is TRBV7-9 and J is TRBJ2-7, with 9 bases that match TRBD1. Germline V gives CDR1 SEHNR, CDR2 FQNEAQ (reference sequence). The CDR3 totals 15 residues. V trimming: 4 bases; J trimming: 4 bases; junction bases outside the gene matches: 8. In DNA, the CDR3 is TGTGCCAGCAGCTACAAGACAGGGGGGGAATACGAGCAGTACTTC. Protein: CASSYKTGGEYEQYF.

The chain uses TRBV25-1 and TRBJ1-1, with a weak D call TRBD1 (5 bases). The V gene lost 4 bases and the J gene lost 1 base, with 13 bases spanning the gap. The CDR3 runs to 15 residues. Germline loops: CDR1 MGHDK, CDR2 SYGVNS. The CDR3 DNA reads as TGTGCCAGCAGTGGGGCGGGGGGTAAGAACACTGAAGCTTTCTTT. This encodes CASSGAGGKNTEAFF.

The gene calls are TRBV18 and TRBJ1-1, with D tentatively TRBD1 (5 bases). Deletions cut 5 bases from V and 0 bases from J, with 10 bases between. This CDR3 spans 14 amino acids. CDR1 KGHSH and CDR2 LQKENI come from the germline V gene. The DNA of the CDR3 is TGTGCCAGCTCAGGCGACAGAATGAACACTGAAGCTTTCTTT. As protein: CASSGDRMNTEAFF.

The gene calls are TRBV6-5 and TRBJ1-1; the D is unclear. There are 14 residues in the CDR3. Germline CDR1 is MNHEY and CDR2 is SVGAGI. Trimming pared 3 bases from V and 4 bases from J, leaving 12 bases between. The CDR3 DNA reads TGTGCCAGCAGTTATAAATCAACAACCACTGAAGCTTTCTTT. Protein: CASSYKSTTTEAFF.

This sequence joins TRBV4-1 and TRBJ1-2; a weak D match, TRBD1 (6 bases). CDR1 is MGHRA, CDR2 YSYEKL, per germline. The CDR3 has 18 residues. The ends were cut back, 4 bases at V and 5 bases at J, with 26 bases in the middle. The CDR3 nucleotides read TGCGCCAGCAGCCCCCAACTTCCAGGGGCCTCCTCGAGATATGGCTACACCTTC. Protein: CASSPQLPGASSRYGYTF.

As to this clone: The germline gene is not matched at one end of the junction; a read error may be the cause. The chain is built from TRBV7-2 and TRBJ2-7; 9 bases align to TRBD1. Germline V CDR1 and CDR2: SGHTA, FQGNSA. There are 13 residues in the CDR3. The CDR3 sequence is CASSLDRSGTGSF. The CDR3 DNA reads TGTGCCAGCAGCTTAGATCGGAGCGGGACAGGGTCCTTC.

The V gene is TRBV7-9, the J gene TRBJ1-1; 7 bases are shared with TRBD1. Germline V CDR1 and CDR2: SEHNR, FQNEAQ (reference sequence). The V segment lost 3 bases and the J segment 7 bases; nucleotides outside the gene matches: 5. The CDR3 contains 13 residues. Here the CDR3 DNA reads TGTGCCAGCAGCTTGGAGACAGGGCTTGAAGCTTTCTTT. The encoded protein is CASSLETGLEAFF.

CDR3 in DNA: TGTGCCAGCAGCCGCCGGGGACAGGGCGGTGAGACCCAGTACTTC. It translates to CASSRRGQGGETQYF. The genes are TRBV11-2 and TRBJ2-5; 9 bases map to TRBD1. Trimming at V came to 5 bases and at J to 5 bases, leaving 9 bases not matched to a gene. This CDR3 contains 15 residues. Germline loops: CDR1 SGHAT, CDR2 FQNNGV.

The gene calls are TRBV15 and TRBJ2-7; 8 bases fit TRBD2. Germline assignment: CDR1 LNHNV and CDR2 YYDKDF (reference sequence). The CDR3 totals 16 residues. Trimming cost V 3 bases and J 4 bases; bases outside gene matches: 11. CDR3 DNA sequence: TGTGCCACCAGCAGGGGTGACTCCCGGGGGGGATACGAGCAGTACTTC. Translating it yields CATSRGDSRGGYEQYF.

This chain joins TRBV5-6 and TRBJ2-7, with unresolved D. There are 13 residues in the CDR3. CDR1 is SGHDT and CDR2 is YYEEEE in the germline V gene. V was shortened by 0 bases and J by 7 bases, with 11 bases between the two germline ends. The CDR3 loop is CASSLAKTEEQYF. The DNA of the CDR3 is TGTGCCAGCAGCTTGGCCAAGACGGAGGAGCAGTACTTC.

The chain joins TRBV20-1 to TRBJ1-2; TRBD1 is a possible D gene (6 bases). The CDR3 has 11 residues. Trimming removed 3 bases at V and 6 bases at J, with 8 bases between. Germline V gene sequence: CDR1 DFQATT, CDR2 SNEGSKA (reference sequence). CDR3 amino acids: CSARGANGYTF. The CDR3, as DNA: TGCAGTGCTAGGGGGGCAAATGGCTACACCTTC.

The V and J genes are TRBV19 and TRBJ1-2; unclear D gene. The CDR3 runs to 14 residues. Germline V gene data show CDR1 as LNHDA and CDR2 as SQIVND (reference sequence). Between the trimmed V and J ends, which lost 3 bases and 5 bases, there was a span of 13 bases. The CDR3 DNA reads as TGTGCCAGTAGTATCCGGGTTGAGAGGTATGGCTACACCTTC. Protein sequence: CASSIRVERYGYTF.

V is TRBV7-3 and J is TRBJ2-1; 9 bases match TRBD2. The CDR3 extends over 15 amino acids. V shed 4 bases, J shed 6 bases, and the junction held 7 bases outside the gene matches. Germline V gene sequence: CDR1 SGHTA, CDR2 FQGTGA. The CDR3 DNA follows: TGTGCCAGCAGCTCCCCCCCTAGCGGGGTCAATGAGCAGTTCTTC. This encodes CASSSPPSGVNEQFF. Supplemented by reference TRBV7-3 and TRBJ2-1, the full variable domain reads GAGVSQTPSNKVTEKGKYVELRCDPISGHTALYWYRQSLGQGPEFLIYFQGTGAADDSGLPNDRFFAVRPEGSVSTLKIQRTERGDSAVYLCASSSPPSGVNEQFFGPGTRLTVL.

The chain combines TRBV28 with TRBJ2-7; D unresolved. Deletions cut 3 bases from V and 3 bases from J, with 9 bases between. CDR1 and CDR2 from the germline V gene are MDHEN and SYDVKM. This CDR3 comprises 13 residues. CDR3 in amino acids: CASSFQQFYEQYF. CDR3 sequence (DNA): TGTGCCAGCAGTTTTCAACAGTTCTACGAGCAGTACTTC.

The CDR3 spells CASSSGQGIHEQYF. For the CDR3, the DNA is TGCGCCAGCAGCTCGGGACAGGGCATCCACGAGCAGTACTTC. This rearrangement joins TRBV5-1 to TRBJ2-7, with 9 positions matching TRBD1. From germline, CDR1 is SGHRS and CDR2 YFSETQ. The trim removed 3 bases at V and 5 bases at J, leaving 6 bases unmatched. The CDR3 length is 14 residues.

This chain joins TRBV4-1 and TRBJ2-1; 13 bases fit TRBD2. The germline gives CDR1 MGHRA, CDR2 YSYEKL. Trimming removed 4 bases from V and 8 bases from J; junction bases left unmatched: 8. CDR3 length: 16 residues. The CDR3 spells CASSRGLAGAPDEQFF. In nucleotides, the CDR3 is TGCGCCAGCAGCCGCGGACTAGCGGGAGCCCCTGATGAGCAGTTCTTC.

This chain uses TRBV30 with TRBJ2-7, with 8 bases aligning to TRBD2. V was clipped by 1 base and J by 0 bases; unmatched bases: 2. The CDR3 consists of 14 residues. The germline CDR1 and CDR2 sequences are GTSNPN and SVGIG (reference sequence). CDR3 region: CAWSDGGASYEQYF. The CDR3 region has the DNA TGTGCCTGGAGTGACGGGGGGGCCTCCTACGAGCAGTACTTC.

DNA of the CDR3: TGTGCCAGCTCACCTGGGACAGGGCCCTATAATTCACCCCTCCACTTT. Its translation is CASSPGTGPYNSPLHF. The V call is TRBV18, the J call TRBJ1-6; 9 bases agree with TRBD1. The CDR3 is 16 residues long. The V gene end was trimmed by 3 bases and the J gene end by 2 bases; junction bases not matched to a gene: 2. Germline V CDR1 and CDR2: KGHSH, LQKENI.

The genes are TRBV7-9 and TRBJ2-1; 12 nucleotides align to TRBD2. Germline CDR1 reads SEHNR; CDR2 reads FQNEAQ (reference sequence). V shed 1 base, J shed 3 bases, and the junction held 10 bases outside the gene matches. CDR3 length equals 19 residues. The CDR3 region is CASSLGASGRAPLYNEQFF. CDR3 bases: TGTGCCAGCAGCTTAGGGGCTAGCGGGAGGGCTCCCCTCTACAATGAGCAGTTCTTC.

The chain employs TRBV7-9 and TRBJ2-7; D might be TRBD1 (5 bases). CDR3 size: 13 residues. Germline V gene lookup returns CDR1 SEHNR and CDR2 FQNEAQ (reference sequence). V was shortened by 8 bases and J by 0 bases, with 11 bases between the two germline ends. CDR3 protein: CASGRGSSYEQYF. The CDR3 region has the DNA TGTGCCAGCGGAAGGGGTAGCTCCTACGAGCAGTACTTC.

This chain links TRBV19 with TRBJ2-7; TRBD2 matches 9 bases. From germline, CDR1 is LNHDA and CDR2 SQIVND (reference sequence). The CDR3 extends over 15 amino acids. Unmatched junction bases numbered 7, after V lost 5 bases and J lost 2 bases. CDR3 region: CASSASGRPTYEQYF. As DNA, the CDR3 is TGTGCCAGTAGTGCCAGCGGGAGGCCAACCTACGAGCAGTACTTC. The whole variable domain, remainder taken from reference TRBV19 and TRBJ2-7, is DGGITQSPKYLFRKEGQNVTLSCEQNLNHDAMYWYRQDPGQGLRLIYYSQIVNDFQKGDIAEGYSVSREKKESFPLTVTSAQKNPTAFYLCASSASGRPTYEQYFGPGTRLTVT.

The chain couples TRBV6-1 to TRBJ2-7; D call uncertain. In germline, CDR1 is MNHNS, CDR2 SASEGT. V was pared by 8 bases and J by 0 bases, with 17 bases between. This CDR3 is built from 15 residues. CDR3 in amino acids: CASLSGGSNSYEQYF. The CDR3 nucleotides are TGTGCCAGCCTTTCCGGTGGTAGTAACTCCTACGAGCAGTACTTC.

The DNA of the CDR3 is TGTGCCAGCAGCTTAGGTGATAGCGGGGTTAGCACAGATACGCAGTATTTT. As protein: CASSLGDSGVSTDTQYF. This chain links TRBV11-2 with TRBJ2-3; 8 bases are shared with TRBD2. CDR1 SGHAT and CDR2 FQNNGV come from the germline V gene. With V trimmed by 1 base and J by 0 bases, 6 bases remained unmatched. The CDR3 has 17 amino acids. The full variable domain, completed using reference TRBV11-2 and TRBJ2-3, is EAGVAQSPRYKIIEKRQSVAFWCNPISGHATLYWYQQILGQGPKLLIQFQNNGVVDDSQLPKDRFSAERLKGVDSTLKIQPAKLEDSAVYLCASSLGDSGVSTDTQYFGPGTRLTVL.

The V and J genes are TRBV9 and TRBJ1-3, with 8 bases fitting TRBD1. Germline V gene sequence: CDR1 SGDLS, CDR2 YYNGEE. V dropped 3 bases and J dropped 1; count of bases not matched to a gene: 6. The CDR3 sequence is 16 residues long. CDR3 loop: CASSAGQGWSGNTIYF. CDR3 DNA sequence: TGTGCCAGCAGCGCCGGACAGGGTTGGTCTGGAAACACCATATATTTT.

The CDR3 here is CASSLQGLAGAGELFF. In nucleotides, the CDR3 is TGTGCCAGCAGCTTACAGGGACTAGCGGGAGCCGGGGAGCTGTTTTTT. The rearrangement links TRBV11-3 to TRBJ2-2; 14 nucleotides line up with TRBD2. CDR1 is SGHNT and CDR2 is YENEEA in the germline V gene. V was clipped by 2 bases and J by 6 bases; unmatched bases: 2. The length of the CDR3 is 16 residues.